These 22 T cell receptor beta chains were sequenced from one sample in a study of blood T cell repertoires in COVID-19. TCRdb keeps only in-frame clones here, not all; method: immunoSEQ multiplex PCR. The sample has 300,000 to 350,000 clones; approximately 89% are singletons. Material for sequencing was peripheral blood. The receptors here all came from a woman aged 60-75 years with COVID-19, enrolled during active disease.

CDR3 coding DNA: TGTGCCAGCAGTGAAGGGCCTGAGGAGAGGTACTTC. It codes for CASSEGPEERYF. The rearrangement joins TRBV6-1 to TRBJ2-7; D not certain. Germline-derived CDR1 and CDR2 are MNHNS and SASEGT. This CDR3 is built from 12 residues. V was pared by 1 base and J by 12 bases, with 13 bases between.

This clone came up once. The chain couples TRBV25-1 to TRBJ1-3, with D possibly TRBD1 on 5 matching bases. Deletions cut 2 bases from V and 0 bases from J, with 11 bases between. In germline, CDR1 is MGHDK, CDR2 SYGVNS. The CDR3 extends over 16 amino acids. In DNA form, the CDR3 reads TGTGCCAGCAGTGAACCGGGACTGTTCTCTGGAAACACCATATATTTT. The encoded protein is CASSEPGLFSGNTIYF.

The chain carries TRBV3-1 (or the pseudogene TRBV3-2) and TRBJ2-7, with TRBD2 identical over 13 bases. Germline trimming cut 2 bases from V and 4 bases from J; bases unmatched to any gene: 2. Germline CDR1 is LGHDT and CDR2 is YNNKEL (reference sequence). The CDR3 consists of 15 residues. CDR3 in DNA: TGTGCCAGCAGCCAAACTAGCGGGGGGGCTTACGAGCAGTACTTC. It codes for CASSQTSGGAYEQYF.

The V call is TRBV4-1, the J call TRBJ2-5; 9 bases agree with TRBD1. The ends lost 3 bases at V and 1 base at J; junction bases unmatched: 3. This CDR3 region has 15 residues. Germline V gene lookup returns CDR1 MGHRA and CDR2 YSYEKL. The CDR3 DNA reads TGCGCCAGCAGCCAGGGGACAGGGCTCCAAGAGACCCAGTACTTC. This codes for CASSQGTGLQETQYF.

V usage is TRBV4-1 and J usage is TRBJ2-7; 8 bases line up with TRBD1. Germline values: CDR1 MGHRA, CDR2 YSYEKL. CDR3 size: 14 residues. V dropped 4 bases and J dropped 2; count of bases not matched to a gene: 4. Written as DNA, the CDR3 is TGCGCCAGCAGCCGAGGACAGGGAGCCTACGAGCAGTACTTC. Its protein product is CASSRGQGAYEQYF.

The CDR3 region is CASNRPGQASDTQYF. In DNA, the CDR3 is TGTGCCAGTAACCGCCCGGGACAGGCGTCAGATACGCAGTATTTT. The chain uses TRBV19 and TRBJ2-3; 8 nucleotides match TRBD1. CDR1 LNHDA and CDR2 SQIVND come from the germline V gene (reference sequence). V trimming: 7 bases; J trimming: 4 bases; junction bases outside the gene matches: 10. The CDR3 is 15 amino acids.

The chain combines TRBV3-1 (or the pseudogene TRBV3-2) with TRBJ1-1; no clear D. V lost 2 bases, J lost 6 bases, and 4 bases lay in between. This CDR3 spans 11 amino acids. Germline lookup yields CDR1 LGHDT and CDR2 YNNKEL (reference sequence). In DNA form, the CDR3 reads TGTGCCAGCAGCCAATCCGCTGAAGCTTTCTTT. Translation: CASSQSAEAFF.

The DNA for the CDR3 is TGTGCCAGCAGTTTAACGGACGAGCAGTACTTC. Encoded protein: CASSLTDEQYF. V is TRBV27 and J is TRBJ2-7; no reliable D call. V lost 2 bases and J 5 bases, leaving 4 bases between the germline ends. Germline CDR1 reads MNHEY; CDR2 reads SMNVEV (reference sequence). CDR3 size: 11 residues.

This chain joins TRBV6-1 and TRBJ1-5; 11 bases line up with TRBD1. V lost 3 bases, J lost 0 bases, and 7 bases stayed unmatched. There are 18 residues in the CDR3. Germline CDR1 and CDR2: MNHNS and SASEGT. The CDR3 loop reads CASSERTGGGSSNQPQHF. The CDR3 DNA follows: TGTGCCAGCAGTGAGCGGACAGGGGGCGGCTCTAGCAATCAGCCCCAGCATTTT.

The chain is built from TRBV11-3 and TRBJ2-1; perhaps TRBD2 as D (6 bases). Trimming pared 5 bases from V and 0 bases from J, leaving 17 bases between. The CDR3 runs 17 residues. The germline V gene encodes CDR1 SGHNT and CDR2 YENEEA. CDR3 sequence: CASSDRDFSRSYNEQFF. CDR3 in DNA: TGTGCCAGCAGCGATCGGGACTTCTCGCGCTCCTACAATGAGCAGTTCTTC.

This clone was counted a few times. The chain combines TRBV4-1 with TRBJ2-2; maybe TRBD2 (5 bases). Germline CDR1 is MGHRA and CDR2 is YSYEKL. Trimming shortened V by 0 bases and J by 6 bases, and 8 bases separated the two germline ends. The CDR3 has 14 amino acids. CDR3 DNA sequence: TGCGCCAGCAGCCAAGACGGGGTAGCCGGGGAGCTGTTTTTT. This encodes CASSQDGVAGELFF.

In DNA, the CDR3 is TGTGCCAGTACGAGTAACTATGGCTACACCTTC. The encoded protein is CASTSNYGYTF. The rearrangement joins TRBV19 to TRBJ1-2, with D unclear. Trimming pared 7 bases from V and 1 base from J, leaving 4 bases between. The germline V gene has CDR1 LNHDA and CDR2 SQIVND (reference sequence). CDR3 length equals 11 residues.

The CDR3 nucleotides are TGTGCCAGCAGTTTACCCCCTTGGACAGGGGAGAATTCACCCCTCCACTTT. Its translation is CASSLPPWTGENSPLHF. V gene TRBV28 combines with J gene TRBJ1-6; 9 nucleotides agree with TRBD1. V shed 2 bases, J shed 7 bases, and the junction held 9 bases outside the gene matches. The CDR3 is made up of 17 amino acids. Germline V CDR1 and CDR2: MDHEN, SYDVKM.

The chain uses TRBV29-1 and TRBJ1-1; D remains ambiguous. Per germline, CDR1 SQVTM and CDR2 ANQGSEA. Trimming took off 6 bases at V and 1 base at J, with 6 bases between the two ends. This CDR3 has 11 amino acids. In nucleotides, the CDR3 is TGCAGCGTGTACAGGAACACTGAAGCTTTCTTT. Translation: CSVYRNTEAFF.

Of note for this clone: The same CDR3 also results from other DNA sequences found in this sample. The gene calls are TRBV7-9 and TRBJ2-1, with no clear D. Trimming stripped 0 bases from V and 7 bases from J, with 7 bases between. The CDR3 totals 13 residues. The germline V gene has CDR1 SEHNR and CDR2 FQNEAQ (reference sequence). The CDR3 is CASSLAGGNEQFF. For the CDR3, the DNA is TGTGCCAGCAGCTTAGCCGGCGGAAATGAGCAGTTCTTC.

This clone was recorded once. Other DNA sequences from this sample encode an identical CDR3 as well. The V gene is TRBV27, the J gene TRBJ1-2; D is ambiguous. V lost 2 bases, J lost 2 bases, and 6 bases lay in between. CDR3 length: 13 residues. Germline CDR1 MNHEY, CDR2 SMNVEV (reference sequence). The CDR3 sequence: CASSLRQNYGYTF. The CDR3 bases are TGTGCCAGCAGTTTACGCCAGAACTATGGCTACACCTTC.

The gene calls are TRBV7-9 and TRBJ1-1; D may be TRBD1 (6 bases). With 6 bases removed from V and 5 bases from J, the gap between germline ends came to 16 bases. The germline CDR1 and CDR2 sequences are SEHNR and FQNEAQ (reference sequence). This CDR3 has 14 residues. For the CDR3, the DNA is TGTGCCAGCAGTTCACAGGGTTTAGGTACTGAAGCTTTCTTT. Residues: CASSSQGLGTEAFF.

This chain uses TRBV9 with TRBJ1-1; 8 positions match TRBD1. In germline, CDR1 is SGDLS, CDR2 YYNGEE. This CDR3 comprises 14 residues. V lost 3 bases, J lost 0 bases, and 1 base stayed unmatched. The CDR3 is CASSAGGMNTEAFF. DNA of the CDR3: TGTGCCAGCAGCGCAGGGGGCATGAACACTGAAGCTTTCTTT. The full variable domain, completed using reference TRBV9 and TRBJ1-1, is DSGVTQTPKHLITATGQRVTLRCSPRSGDLSVYWYQQSLDQGLQFLIQYYNGEERAKGNILERFSAQQFPDLHSELNLSSLELGDSALYFCASSAGGMNTEAFFGQGTRLTVV.

This chain connects TRBV5-5 to TRBJ1-2; tentative D call: TRBD1 (6 bases). The CDR3 runs to 15 residues. V was cut by 4 bases and J by 3 bases, with 16 bases left in between. The V gene's germline CDR1 is SGHKS and CDR2 YYEKEE (reference sequence). DNA of the CDR3: TGTGCCAGCAGCCCGGACCAGGGGATCTACTATGGCTACACCTTC. It codes for CASSPDQGIYYGYTF.

J is TRBJ1-5 and V is TRBV27, with D unresolved. CDR1 and CDR2 from the germline V gene are MNHEY and SMNVEV (reference sequence). V lost 3 bases and J 1 base, leaving 10 bases between the germline ends. This CDR3 is built from 15 residues. The CDR3 nucleotides read TGTGCCAGCAGTTTCTTGGGAGTCAGCAATCAGCCCCAGCATTTT. Translating gives CASSFLGVSNQPQHF.

CDR3 region: CATSRQSNYGYTF. DNA for the CDR3: TGTGCCACCAGCAGACAGTCTAACTATGGCTACACCTTC. The J gene is TRBJ1-2, the V gene TRBV15; no firm D call. Trimming cost V 2 bases and J 0 bases, with 4 bases left between them. This CDR3 comprises 13 residues. The germline gives CDR1 LNHNV, CDR2 YYDKDF (reference sequence).

The chain uses TRBV18 and TRBJ1-1; TRBD1 might be the D (5 bases). From germline, CDR1 is KGHSH and CDR2 LQKENI. The CDR3 is made up of 14 amino acids. Trimming removed 1 base at V and 7 bases at J, with 13 bases between. The DNA for the CDR3 is TGTGCCAGCTCACCACGGCAGGGAAAGGGTGAAGCTTTCTTT. Protein product: CASSPRQGKGEAFF.